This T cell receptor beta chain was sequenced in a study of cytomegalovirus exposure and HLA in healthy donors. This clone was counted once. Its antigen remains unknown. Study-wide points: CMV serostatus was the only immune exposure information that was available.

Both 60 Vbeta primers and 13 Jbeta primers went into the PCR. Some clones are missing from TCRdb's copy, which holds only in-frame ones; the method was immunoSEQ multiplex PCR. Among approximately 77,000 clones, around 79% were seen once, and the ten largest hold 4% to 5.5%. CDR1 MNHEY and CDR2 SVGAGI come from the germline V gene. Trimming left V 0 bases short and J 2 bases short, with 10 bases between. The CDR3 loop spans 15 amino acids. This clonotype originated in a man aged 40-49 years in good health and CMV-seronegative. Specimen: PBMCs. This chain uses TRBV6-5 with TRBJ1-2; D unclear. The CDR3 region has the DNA TGTGCCAGCAGTTACTCCCGTGGGCAGAACTATGGCTACACCTTC. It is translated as CASSYSRGQNYGYTF.